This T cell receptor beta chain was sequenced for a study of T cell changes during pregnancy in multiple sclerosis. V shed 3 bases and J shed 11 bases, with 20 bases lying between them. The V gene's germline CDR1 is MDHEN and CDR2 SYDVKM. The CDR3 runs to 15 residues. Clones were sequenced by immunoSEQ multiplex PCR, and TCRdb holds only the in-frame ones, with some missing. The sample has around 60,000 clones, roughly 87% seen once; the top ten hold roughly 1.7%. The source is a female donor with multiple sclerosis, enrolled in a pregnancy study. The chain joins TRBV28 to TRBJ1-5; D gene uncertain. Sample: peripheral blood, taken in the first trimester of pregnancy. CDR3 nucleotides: TGTGCCAGCAGTTTTAGGCAGATGTGGTTTGGAGCCCAGCATTTT. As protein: CASSFRQMWFGAQHF.